This T cell receptor beta chain was recorded in a study of regulatory T cells in long-lasting Graves disease. Study-level findings and limits: Persistent patients had a count of shared public clonotypes (under 3,000) that exceeded that of new patients (about 970). Patients whose Graves' disease persisted exhibited lower TCR diversity than those newly diagnosed. Persistent disease showed a preference for TRBV28, TRBJ1-2 and TRBJ2-5.

Time point denoted: newly diagnosed GD, antithyroid drugs for less than 3 months. Making the TCR library involved RNA that had been extracted from PBMCs. At least ten counts were recorded for this clonotype. The antigen remains unidentified. Construction of TCR beta libraries relied on iRepertoire HTBI primers and on Arm-PCR targeting CDR3 regions. Per the original data handling: Gene usage covered some 66 TRBV and 13 to 15 TRBJ segments. TCRdb re-analysed the multiplex PCR reads in MiXCR, keeping a single row per CDR3 protein. The V and J calls, along with clone size, are taken from TCRdb and not from the paper's own processing. The table includes hundreds of thousands of distinct CDR3 sequences, 15% to 19% detected once. V was pared by 4 bases and J by 4 bases, with 2 bases of the junction left unmatched. This CDR3 comprises 13 residues.

This sequence joins TRBV12-3 or TRBV12-4 and TRBJ1-1, with 8 bases aligning to TRBD1. The receptor comes from a female donor with Graves disease. The sample consisted of peripheral blood mononuclear cells (PBMCs), taken at new diagnosis, from a patient treated with antithyroid drugs. This CDR3 is CASSSDRGTEAFF. CDR3 in DNA: TGTGCCAGCAGTTCAGACAGGGGCACTGAAGCTTTCTTT.